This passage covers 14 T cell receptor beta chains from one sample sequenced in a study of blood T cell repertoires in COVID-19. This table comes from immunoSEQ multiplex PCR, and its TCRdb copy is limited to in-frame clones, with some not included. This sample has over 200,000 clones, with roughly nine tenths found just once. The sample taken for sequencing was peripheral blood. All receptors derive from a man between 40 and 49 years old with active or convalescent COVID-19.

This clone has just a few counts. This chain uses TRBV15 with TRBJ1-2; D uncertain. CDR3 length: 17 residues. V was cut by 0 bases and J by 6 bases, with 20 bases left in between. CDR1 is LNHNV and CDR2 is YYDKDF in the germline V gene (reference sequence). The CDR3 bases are TGTGCCACCAGCAGAGATACGACCCGTCCGGGATCCGATGGCTACACCTTC. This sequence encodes CATSRDTTRPGSDGYTF.

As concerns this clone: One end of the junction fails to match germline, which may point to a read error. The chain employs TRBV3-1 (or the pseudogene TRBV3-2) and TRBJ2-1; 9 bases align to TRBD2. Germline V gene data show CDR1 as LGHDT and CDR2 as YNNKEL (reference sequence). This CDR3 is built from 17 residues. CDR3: CASSQSVAGASWYEQFF. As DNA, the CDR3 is TGTGCCAGTAGCCAATCCGTAGCGGGAGCGAGTTGGTATGAGCAGTTCTTC.

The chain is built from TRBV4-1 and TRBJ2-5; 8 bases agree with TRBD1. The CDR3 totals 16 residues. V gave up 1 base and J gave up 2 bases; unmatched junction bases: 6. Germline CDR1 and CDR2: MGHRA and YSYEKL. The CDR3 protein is CASSQGPRGRQETQYF. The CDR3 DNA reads TGCGCCAGCAGCCAAGGCCCCAGGGGGCGGCAAGAGACCCAGTACTTC.

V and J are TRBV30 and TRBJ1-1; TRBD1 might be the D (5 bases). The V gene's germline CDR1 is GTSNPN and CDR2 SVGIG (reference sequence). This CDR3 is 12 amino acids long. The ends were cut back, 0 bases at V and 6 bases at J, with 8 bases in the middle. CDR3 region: CAWSVTGAEAFF. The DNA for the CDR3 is TGTGCCTGGAGTGTAACGGGGGCTGAAGCTTTCTTT.

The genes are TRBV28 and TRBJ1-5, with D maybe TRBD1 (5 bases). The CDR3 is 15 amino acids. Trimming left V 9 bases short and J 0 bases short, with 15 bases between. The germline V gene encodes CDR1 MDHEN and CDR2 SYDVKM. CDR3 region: CASTGGQHSNQPQHF. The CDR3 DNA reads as TGTGCCAGTACAGGAGGGCAACATAGCAATCAGCCCCAGCATTTT.

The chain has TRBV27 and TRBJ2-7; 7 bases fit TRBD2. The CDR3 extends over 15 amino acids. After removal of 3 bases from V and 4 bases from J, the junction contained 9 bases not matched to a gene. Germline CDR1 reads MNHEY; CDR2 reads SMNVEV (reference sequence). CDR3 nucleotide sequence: TGTGCCAGCAGTTTCTCGGCGGGAGAGTGGTACGAGCAGTACTTC. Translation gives CASSFSAGEWYEQYF.

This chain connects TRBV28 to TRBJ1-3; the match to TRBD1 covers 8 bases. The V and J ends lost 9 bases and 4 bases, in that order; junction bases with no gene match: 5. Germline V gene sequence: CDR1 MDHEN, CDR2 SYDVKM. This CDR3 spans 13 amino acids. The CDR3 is CASLDRGGNTIYF. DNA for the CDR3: TGTGCCAGTTTAGACAGGGGAGGAAACACCATATATTTT.

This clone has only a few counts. In DNA, the CDR3 is TGCGCCAGCAGCTTGTCACCAGGTTTTGGGACTAATGAAAAACTGTTTTTT. Its protein is CASSLSPGFGTNEKLFF. The rearrangement uses TRBV5-1 and TRBJ1-4; D gene ambiguous. Germline assignment: CDR1 SGHRS and CDR2 YFSETQ. V was trimmed by 1 base and J by 2 bases, leaving 15 bases between them. CDR3 length: 17 amino acids.

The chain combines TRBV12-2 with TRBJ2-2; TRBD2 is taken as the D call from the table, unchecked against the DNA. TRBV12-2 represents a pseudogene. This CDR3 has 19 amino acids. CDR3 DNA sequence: TGTGCAAGTCGCCTAAGACCCTCCCCGCGGGACCCCTACACCGGGGAGCTGTTTTTT. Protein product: CASRLRPSPRDPYTGELFF.

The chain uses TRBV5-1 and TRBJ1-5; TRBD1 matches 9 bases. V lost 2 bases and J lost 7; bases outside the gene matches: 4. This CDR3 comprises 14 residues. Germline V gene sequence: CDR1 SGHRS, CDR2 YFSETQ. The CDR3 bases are TGCGCCAGCAGCTTACAGGGGGCGGGCCAGCCCCAGCATTTT. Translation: CASSLQGAGQPQHF.

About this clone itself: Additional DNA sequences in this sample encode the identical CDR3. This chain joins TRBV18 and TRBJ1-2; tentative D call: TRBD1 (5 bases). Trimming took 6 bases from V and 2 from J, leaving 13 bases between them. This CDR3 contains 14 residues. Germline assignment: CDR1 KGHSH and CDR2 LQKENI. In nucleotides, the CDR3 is TGTGCCAGCTCCCCTAATGGGGGGAACTATGGCTACACCTTC. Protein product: CASSPNGGNYGYTF. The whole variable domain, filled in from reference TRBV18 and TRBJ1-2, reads NAGVMQNPRHLVRRRGQEARLRCSPMKGHSHVYWYRQLPEEGLKFMVYLQKENIIDESGMPKERFSAEFPKEGPSILRIQQVVRGDSAAYFCASSPNGGNYGYTFGSGTRLTVV.

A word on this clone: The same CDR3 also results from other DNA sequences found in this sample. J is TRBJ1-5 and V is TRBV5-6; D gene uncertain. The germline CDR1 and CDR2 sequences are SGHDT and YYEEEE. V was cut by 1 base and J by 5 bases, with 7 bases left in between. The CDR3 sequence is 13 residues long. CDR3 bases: TGTGCCAGCAGCTTGTCCGTTGATCAGCCCCAGCATTTT. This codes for CASSLSVDQPQHF.

CDR3 loop: CASSQVRAGEQFF. The DNA for the CDR3 is TGTGCCAGCAGCCAAGTCCGGGCGGGTGAGCAGTTCTTC. The chain carries TRBV14 and TRBJ2-1; D is possibly TRBD2 (5 bases). CDR1 and CDR2 (germline): SGHDN, FVKESK. The V end was cut by 1 base, the J end by 9 bases, with 10 bases between. The CDR3 covers 13 residues.

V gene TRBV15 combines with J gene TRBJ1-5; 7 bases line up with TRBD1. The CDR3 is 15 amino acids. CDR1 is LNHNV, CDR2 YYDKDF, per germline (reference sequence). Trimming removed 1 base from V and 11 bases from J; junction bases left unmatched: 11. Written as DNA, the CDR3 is TGTGCCACCAGCAGAGCGACAGGGATAATTGGAGCCCAGCATTTT. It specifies CATSRATGIIGAQHF.